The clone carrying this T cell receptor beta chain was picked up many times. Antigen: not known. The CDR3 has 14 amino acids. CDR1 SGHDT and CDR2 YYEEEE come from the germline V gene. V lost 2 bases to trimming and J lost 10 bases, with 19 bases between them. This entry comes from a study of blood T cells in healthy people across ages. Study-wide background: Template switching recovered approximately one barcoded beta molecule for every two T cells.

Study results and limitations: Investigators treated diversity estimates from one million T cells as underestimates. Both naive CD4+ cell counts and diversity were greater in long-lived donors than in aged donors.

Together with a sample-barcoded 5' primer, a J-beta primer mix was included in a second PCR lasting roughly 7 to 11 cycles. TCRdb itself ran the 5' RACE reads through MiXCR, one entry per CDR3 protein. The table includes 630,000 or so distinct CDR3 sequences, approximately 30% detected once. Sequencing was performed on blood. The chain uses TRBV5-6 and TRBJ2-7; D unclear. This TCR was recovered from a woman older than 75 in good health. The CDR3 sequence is CASSFQPSSHTQYF. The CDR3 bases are TGTGCCAGCAGCTTTCAGCCGTCTTCACATACCCAGTACTTC. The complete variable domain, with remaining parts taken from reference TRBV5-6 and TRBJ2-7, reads DAGVTQSPTHLIKTRGQQVTLRCSPKSGHDTVSWYQQALGQGPQFIFQYYEEEERQRGNFPDRFSGHQFPNYSSELNVNALLLGDSALYLCASSFQPSSHTQYFGPGTRLTVT.